This TCR beta chain comes out of a study of shared clonotypes between healthy human individuals. Terminally differentiated effector memory CD45RA+ cells were excluded by CCR7 positive selection of CD45RO-negative cells. Turning to this clone: Its specificity is unknown. The same CDR3 is also encoded by other DNA sequences in this sample.

Findings and limits, study-wide: An anticipated effect of sequencing depth on clonotype sharing among donors was recognized. A limitation of the genetic and exposure-history diversity represented arose from few donors. When compared with the clonotypes that were shared by all four sorted-subset donors, the non-shared clonotypes turned out to have lower generation probabilities.

Genomic DNA (from each subset) was split evenly across several immunoSEQ plates. The method was immunoSEQ multiplex PCR; TCRdb's version includes in-frame clones alone and lacks a portion of them. Here the sample spans some 2.1 million clones, over 85% being singletons. The origin of this receptor is a man aged 18 to 30 in good health. Some clones in this sample may be carry-over from other donors' samples. The sequenced material came from naive CD8+ T cells from PBMCs.

The CDR3 coding sequence is TGTGCCAGTAGTATCGGCAAGGGGGCCTACGAGCAGTACTTC. It yields the protein CASSIGKGAYEQYF. The V and J genes are TRBV19 and TRBJ2-7, with D perhaps TRBD1 (6 bases). V was cut by 3 bases and J by 2 bases, with 11 bases left in between. Per germline, CDR1 LNHDA and CDR2 SQIVND (reference sequence). CDR3 size: 14 residues.